One and the same sample provided the 14 T cell receptor beta chains below, sequenced in a study of identical twins (dated by TCRdb to about 2016). The receptor library was made with 5' RACE. Sequencing used an Illumina HiSeq 2000. TCRdb's own reprocessing of the public reads used fastp at Q25 and MiXCR and kept productive beta chains. Identical CDR3 protein sequences are pooled into one entry, listed with their most common genes and DNA. Within this sample are around 1.7 million distinct CDR3 sequences, with 25% to 35% of them counted one time only. Of the sample, under 0.35% is held by the ten largest clones. Sample: cord blood. The origin of the receptors is a newborn girl in good health.

The chain uses TRBV9 and TRBJ2-7; 7 nucleotides align to TRBD1. Germline loops: CDR1 SGDLS, CDR2 YYNGEE. The V and J ends lost 0 bases and 2 bases, in that order; junction bases with no gene match: 8. This CDR3 region has 16 residues. The CDR3 region has the DNA TGTGCCAGCAGCGTAGAATCCGACAGGGTCCCCTACGAGCAGTACTTC. It specifies CASSVESDRVPYEQYF.

This clonotype has more than one count but fewer than ten. The V and J genes are TRBV6-2 or TRBV6-3 and TRBJ2-7, with D possibly being TRBD1 or TRBD2 (5 bases each). This CDR3 is 14 amino acids long. V was shortened by 7 bases and J by 3 bases, with 16 bases between the two germline ends. From germline, CDR1 is MNHEY and CDR2 SVGEGT. CDR3 bases: TGTGCCAGCACCAACGAGGGGTCCAGCTACGAGCAGTACTTC. It yields the protein CASTNEGSSYEQYF.

V is TRBV4-2 and J is TRBJ2-7; tentative D call: TRBD1 (5 bases). V was shortened by 5 bases and J by 5 bases, with 16 bases between the two germline ends. In germline, CDR1 is LGHNA, CDR2 YNFKEQ. CDR3 length: 14 residues. DNA for the CDR3: TGTGCCAGCAGCACCCGACAGCCGCAGGACGAGCAGTACTTC. Translating gives CASSTRQPQDEQYF.

DNA for the CDR3: TGCGCCAGCAGCTCTGGCGATAATTGGAGGGGGACTGAAGCTTTCTTT. It encodes CASSSGDNWRGTEAFF. J is TRBJ1-1 and V is TRBV5-1; D perhaps matches TRBD1 (6 bases). The CDR3 runs 16 residues. Germline loops: CDR1 SGHRS, CDR2 YFSETQ. Between the trimmed V and J ends, which lost 3 bases and 5 bases, there was a span of 20 bases.

This clonotype was counted at least ten times. This sequence joins TRBV24-1 and TRBJ2-3; D possibly uses TRBD1 or TRBD2 (5 bases each). CDR3 length equals 14 residues. The V gene's germline CDR1 is KGHDR and CDR2 SFDVKD. Trimming took off 3 bases at V and 4 bases at J, with 10 bases between the two ends. CDR3 residues: CATSDGGRADTQYF. Written as DNA, the CDR3 is TGTGCCACCAGTGATGGGGGAAGAGCAGATACGCAGTATTTT.

The rearrangement joins TRBV7-9 to TRBJ1-1, with D perhaps TRBD1 (6 bases). In germline, CDR1 is SEHNR, CDR2 FQNEAQ (reference sequence). V was trimmed by 6 bases and J by 5 bases, leaving 13 bases between them. CDR3 size: 13 residues. The CDR3 nucleotides read TGTGCCAGCAGGCCCCAACAGGGAACTGAAGCTTTCTTT. Translated, it gives CASRPQQGTEAFF.

This clonotype was recorded a few times. This rearrangement joins TRBV6-1 to TRBJ1-2; possible D gene TRBD1, 5 bases. This CDR3 is 12 amino acids long. Germline V gene lookup returns CDR1 MNHNS and CDR2 SASEGT. V lost 3 bases and J lost 7, with 9 bases in between. The CDR3 reads CASSDQGSGYTF. CDR3 DNA: TGTGCCAGCAGTGACCAGGGTAGTGGCTACACCTTC.

The chain carries TRBV12-3 or TRBV12-4 and TRBJ2-4, with D tentatively TRBD2 (7 bases). Matching the DNA end better, TRBJ2-5 makes the J call doubtful. CDR3 length: 14 amino acids. DNA for the CDR3: TGTGCCAGCAGGAGAGGGGGGGCTCAAGAGACCCAGTACTTC. It is translated as CASRRGGAQETQYF.

This clonotype was detected only a few times. The V and J genes are TRBV11-2 and TRBJ2-1; 16 nucleotides match TRBD2. In germline, CDR1 is SGHAT, CDR2 FQNNGV. The CDR3 is made up of 16 amino acids. V dropped 8 bases and J dropped 8; count of bases not matched to a gene: 9. The CDR3 spells CASRTEGLAGGHEQFF. CDR3 DNA sequence: TGTGCCAGCCGAACTGAGGGACTAGCGGGAGGGCATGAGCAGTTCTTC.

The table lists this clonotype with a few counts. The chain carries TRBV7-2 and TRBJ1-2, with 9 bases matching TRBD1. The junction had 11 bases not matched to a gene; V was cut back by 3 bases and J by 6 bases. Germline CDR1 SGHTA, CDR2 FQGNSA. This CDR3 is 16 amino acids long. The DNA of the CDR3 is TGTGCCAGCAGCTTGTCCCCGGGACAGGGAACTGATGGCTACACCTTC. Its translation is CASSLSPGQGTDGYTF.

The rearrangement uses TRBV20-1 and TRBJ1-5, with D tentatively TRBD1 (5 bases). CDR3 length equals 14 residues. Per the germline V gene, CDR1 is DFQATT and CDR2 is SNEGSKA (reference sequence). Trimming shortened V by 0 bases and J by 5 bases, and 11 bases separated the two germline ends. The CDR3 here is CSARDGRGHQPQHF. The DNA for the CDR3 is TGCAGTGCTAGAGATGGGCGGGGCCATCAGCCCCAGCATTTT.

The V call is TRBV3-1, the J call TRBJ2-7; 9 nucleotides agree with TRBD2. The CDR3 contains 15 residues. Germline CDR1 is LGHDT and CDR2 is YNNKEL (reference sequence). With V trimmed by 2 bases and J by 7 bases, 9 bases remained unmatched. For the CDR3, the DNA is TGTGCCAGCAGCCAAAGCGGGGGGCCCTACAATGAGCAGTACTTC. It translates to CASSQSGGPYNEQYF.

Details on this clonotype: One base away lies a much larger clone, so this may be a sequencing read error. The chain joins TRBV20-1 to TRBJ2-3; 8 positions agree with TRBD2. Per germline, CDR1 DFQATT and CDR2 SNEGSKA (reference sequence). This CDR3 has 13 residues. With V trimmed by 3 bases and J by 2 bases, 1 base remained unmatched. The CDR3 sequence is CSASGRDTDTQYF. The DNA of the CDR3 is TGCAGTGCTAGCGGGAGGGACACAGATACGCAGTATTTT.

This clonotype was seen a handful of times. This chain connects TRBV3-1 to TRBJ2-5, with TRBD1 identical over 7 bases. V was pared by 3 bases and J by 4 bases, with 8 bases of the junction left unmatched. Germline V lookup: CDR1 LGHDT, CDR2 YNNKEL (reference sequence). The CDR3 is made up of 15 amino acids. CDR3 loop: CASSHRQGGRETQYF. The CDR3 nucleotides are TGTGCCAGCAGCCACCGACAGGGTGGTAGAGAGACCCAGTACTTC.